What follows is one T cell receptor (beta chain) and its context. This clonotype was seen a few times. Its antigen remains undetermined. No quality values exist for individual bases; no much larger clone is one base distant. These data originate in a study of response to subunit inactivated influenza vaccine (dated by TCRdb to the late 2010s). As for the study more broadly: Deep quantitative T cell receptor repertoire profiling was used in the study to track responses to a trivalent subunit inactivated influenza vaccine. What the work shows at the level of the full study, not this receptor alone: The authors suggested that each seasonal influenza vaccination may recruit only a limited number of new T cells.

The library was prepared using RT-PCR. Sequenced on an Illumina HiSeq 2500. In TCRdb, the public reads were trimmed at Q25 with fastp and aligned with MiXCR, with productive beta chains retained. Merged by CDR3 protein, the rows form single entries marked with the most common genes and DNA. The table for this sample lists 450,000 to 550,000 distinct CDR3 sequences; less than 30% of them were counted only once. Under 2.5% of the sample rests with the top ten. The V and J ends are trimmed by 5 bases and 0 bases, leaving 13 bases between them. Measured from the cysteine to the phenylalanine, the CDR3 is 16 residues long. The sequence is cut down to CDR3 DNA, 48 bases in frame from base 1.

The sequencing used CD4+ T cells sorted from PBMCs, collected more than 4 days after vaccination. The receptor was isolated from a middle-aged man who received an inactivated influenza vaccine. Donor details come from another sample of the same person, matched by shared clones. The chain couples TRBV12-3 or TRBV12-4 to TRBJ2-2; tentative D gene TRBD1, with 6 bases matching. In nucleotide form, the sequence is TGTGCCAGCAGTCGAAACAGGGCGTCGAACACCGGGGAGCTGTTTTTT. This translates into CASSRNRASNTGELFF.